This T cell receptor beta chain was identified during a study of cytomegalovirus exposure and HLA in healthy donors. Losses at the gene ends were 4 bases for V and 5 bases for J; bases not matched to a gene: 6. The CDR3 consists of 13 residues. Germline V gene sequence: CDR1 GTSNPN, CDR2 SVGIG (reference sequence). The PCR ran on 60 Vbeta and 13 Jbeta primers. Some clones are missing from TCRdb's copy, which holds only in-frame ones; the method was immunoSEQ multiplex PCR. The data hold some 130,000 clones, with 78% observed a single time. This clone has a handful of counts. The chain employs TRBV30 and TRBJ1-1; TRBD1 aligns across 8 bases. The TCR originated in a woman between 35 and 50 years old in good health and CMV-seronegative. The sequencing input was PBMCs. CDR3 loop: CAWTPQGGTEAFF. CDR3 coding DNA: TGTGCCTGGACCCCACAGGGGGGAACTGAAGCTTTCTTT.